The 2 T cell receptor beta chains presented below share a single source sample, sequenced in a study of T cell changes during pregnancy in multiple sclerosis. This table comes from immunoSEQ multiplex PCR, and its TCRdb copy is limited to in-frame clones, with some not included. The top ten hold approximately 0.15% of the sample, which has approximately 70,000 clones, around 94% seen once. Sequencing used CD4+ T cells from peripheral blood mononuclear cells, obtained after pregnancy. The receptors here all came from a female donor with multiple sclerosis, enrolled in a pregnancy study.

The chain is built from TRBV2 and TRBJ2-2, with TRBD1 as a possible D gene (6 bases). Deletions cut 9 bases from V and 6 bases from J, with 14 bases between. The germline V gene encodes CDR1 SNHLY and CDR2 FYNNEI. The CDR3 covers 13 residues. CDR3 nucleotide sequence: TGTGCCAGTACAAATGGACAGCCCGGGGAGCTGTTTTTT. Translated, it gives CASTNGQPGELFF.

V is TRBV6-1 and J is TRBJ2-7; 7 positions match TRBD1. CDR3 size: 14 residues. With V trimmed by 2 bases and J by 5 bases, 6 bases remained unmatched. Germline values: CDR1 MNHNS, CDR2 SASEGT. The CDR3, as DNA: TGTGCCAGCAGTGAAAGGAACAGGGGCCACGAGCAGTACTTC. The encoded protein is CASSERNRGHEQYF.